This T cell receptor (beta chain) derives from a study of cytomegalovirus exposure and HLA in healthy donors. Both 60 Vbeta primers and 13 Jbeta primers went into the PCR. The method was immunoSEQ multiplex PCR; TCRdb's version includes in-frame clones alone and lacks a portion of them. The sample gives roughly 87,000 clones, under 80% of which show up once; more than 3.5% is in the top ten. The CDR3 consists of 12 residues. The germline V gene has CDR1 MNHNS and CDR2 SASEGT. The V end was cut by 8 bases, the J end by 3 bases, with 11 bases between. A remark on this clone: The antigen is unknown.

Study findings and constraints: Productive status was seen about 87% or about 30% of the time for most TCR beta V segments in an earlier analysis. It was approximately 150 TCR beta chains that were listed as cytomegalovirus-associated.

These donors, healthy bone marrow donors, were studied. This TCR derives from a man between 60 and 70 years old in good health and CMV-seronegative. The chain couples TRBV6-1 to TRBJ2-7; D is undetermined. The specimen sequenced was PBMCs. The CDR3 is CASLGSSYEQYF. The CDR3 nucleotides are TGTGCCAGCTTGGGCAGCAGCTACGAGCAGTACTTC.